These 29 T cell receptor beta chains came from one sample sequenced in a study of blood T cell repertoires in COVID-19. Using immunoSEQ multiplex PCR, the repertoire was profiled, and TCRdb retains in-frame clones only, with some absent. The table lists some 70,000 clones, more than 70% of them singletons. Material for sequencing was peripheral blood. The origin of the receptors is a woman aged 55 to 70 with acute or convalescent COVID-19.

The V and J genes are TRBV19 and TRBJ1-5; D unclear. Germline V CDR1 and CDR2: LNHDA, SQIVND (reference sequence). The CDR3 consists of 17 residues. V shed 0 bases and J shed 0 bases, with 12 bases lying between them. CDR3 in amino acids: CASSIERRIYSNQPQHF. The CDR3, as DNA: TGTGCCAGTAGTATAGAAAGGCGGATCTATAGCAATCAGCCCCAGCATTTT.

In this sample, this clone turned up a few times. This chain connects TRBV3-1 (or the pseudogene TRBV3-2) to TRBJ1-5; no definite D call. CDR3 length equals 13 residues. V shed 1 base and J shed 4 bases, with 5 bases lying between them. Per germline, CDR1 LGHDT and CDR2 YNNKEL (reference sequence). The CDR3 nucleotides read TGTGCCAGCAGCCAAGGACTAAATCAGCCCCAGCATTTT. As protein: CASSQGLNQPQHF.

The sample holds a few counts of this clone. The chain uses TRBV12-1 and TRBJ1-5; whether TRBD1, the table's D call, matches the DNA was not checked. TRBV12-1 is listed as a pseudogene. The CDR3 is 17 residues long. CDR3: CASSFALWQDSNQPQHF. CDR3 bases: TGTGCCAGCAGCTTTGCTCTTTGGCAGGATAGCAATCAGCCCCAGCATTTT.

This clone was observed once. V and J are TRBV5-1 and TRBJ2-1, with D possibly matching TRBD2 (6 bases). Germline CDR1 and CDR2: SGHRS and YFSETQ. V gave up 1 base and J gave up 6 bases, with 14 bases separating them. The CDR3 covers 15 residues. CDR3 sequence (DNA): TGCGCCAGCAGCTTGTGGGACCTCGGGGGCAATGAGCAGTTCTTC. Translation: CASSLWDLGGNEQFF. Full variable domain (outside the CDR3, taken from reference TRBV5-1 and TRBJ2-1): KAGVTQTPRYLIKTRGQQVTLSCSPISGHRSVSWYQQTPGQGLQFLFEYFSETQRNKGNFPGRFSGRQFSNSRSEMNVSTLELGDSALYLCASSLWDLGGNEQFFGPGTRLTVL.

This clone was seen a few times. This chain uses TRBV10-3 with TRBJ1-2, with D perhaps matching TRBD1 (5 bases). The CDR3 contains 15 residues. The germline V and J ends were trimmed by 2 bases and 8 bases, with 18 bases remaining between them. Germline CDR1 reads ENHRY; CDR2 reads SYGVKD. The DNA of the CDR3 is TGTGCCATCAGTGAGACCGTGACAGCGTTAGGGGGCTACACCTTC. Amino acids: CAISETVTALGGYTF.

The V call is TRBV25-1, the J call TRBJ1-2, with 7 bases aligning to TRBD1. Losses at the gene ends were 5 bases for V and 5 bases for J; bases not matched to a gene: 5. CDR1 is MGHDK and CDR2 is SYGVNS in the germline V gene. This CDR3 spans 13 amino acids. CDR3 DNA sequence: TGTGCCAGCAGTCCGGGACAGCCTTATGGCTACACCTTC. It specifies CASSPGQPYGYTF.

CDR3 sequence: CASSFRPNTEAFF. In DNA form, the CDR3 reads TGTGCCAGCAGCTTCCGTCCTAACACTGAAGCTTTCTTT. The V and J genes are TRBV7-3 and TRBJ1-1; D is undetermined. Looked up from germline, CDR1 is SGHTA and CDR2 is FQGTGA. Trimming cost V 3 bases and J 2 bases, with 7 bases left between them. CDR3 length: 13 residues.

This clone was counted between two and nine times. This sequence joins TRBV30 and TRBJ2-2, with 8 bases fitting TRBD1. CDR3 length equals 14 residues. The junction had 4 bases not matched to a gene; V was cut back by 2 bases and J by 5 bases. Germline CDR1 and CDR2: GTSNPN and SVGIG (reference sequence). DNA for the CDR3: TGTGCCTGGAGTATCACAGGGGGAACCGGGGAGCTGTTTTTT. Protein sequence: CAWSITGGTGELFF.

The chain couples TRBV19 to TRBJ2-1; 12 nucleotides match TRBD2. After removal of 5 bases from V and 3 bases from J, the junction contained 8 bases not matched to a gene. The CDR3 extends over 17 amino acids. Germline V CDR1 and CDR2: LNHDA, SQIVND (reference sequence). CDR3 nucleotides: TGTGCCAGTAGTGCTAGCGGGGGGGCCAGGTACTACAATGAGCAGTTCTTC. Translating gives CASSASGGARYYNEQFF.

CDR3 amino acids: CASSLGRSGNYEQYF. As DNA, the CDR3 is TGTGCCAGCAGCTTAGGTAGGAGCGGAAACTACGAGCAGTACTTC. The V call is TRBV7-8, the J call TRBJ2-7; possible D gene TRBD2, 5 bases. From germline, CDR1 is SGHVS and CDR2 FQNEAQ. This CDR3 is 15 amino acids long. Trimming removed 1 base at V and 3 bases at J, with 13 bases between.

The chain joins TRBV2 to TRBJ2-3; perhaps TRBD2 as D (5 bases). This CDR3 is built from 13 residues. V was trimmed by 6 bases and J by 5 bases, leaving 12 bases between them. Looked up from germline, CDR1 is SNHLY and CDR2 is FYNNEI. The CDR3 sequence: CASRMYGVDTQYF. The CDR3 region has the DNA TGTGCCAGCAGGATGTACGGGGTAGATACGCAGTATTTT.

The chain recombines TRBV7-8 with TRBJ1-4; no clear D. The CDR3 has 16 amino acids. Trimming cost V 7 bases and J 2 bases, with 17 bases left between them. The germline V gene encodes CDR1 SGHVS and CDR2 FQNEAQ. CDR3 sequence (DNA): TGTGCCAGCAAGCCATCGGGTGGAAGGACTAATGAAAAACTGTTTTTT. Its translation: CASKPSGGRTNEKLFF.

This rearrangement joins TRBV10-3 to TRBJ2-5; D ambiguous. This CDR3 has 14 residues. Between the trimmed V and J ends, which lost 0 bases and 5 bases, there was a span of 10 bases. Germline V gene lookup returns CDR1 ENHRY and CDR2 SYGVKD. The chain's CDR3 is CAISESRQAETQYF. The CDR3 DNA is TGTGCCATCAGTGAGTCCCGTCAGGCGGAGACCCAGTACTTC.

The CDR3 DNA is TGCGCCAGCAACCGGGACAGGCCCTACAATGAGCAGTTCTTC. As protein: CASNRDRPYNEQFF. This rearrangement joins TRBV5-1 to TRBJ2-1; 8 nucleotides line up with TRBD1. This CDR3 comprises 14 residues. V dropped 6 bases and J dropped 2; count of bases not matched to a gene: 4. CDR1 SGHRS and CDR2 YFSETQ come from the germline V gene.

CDR3 residues: CASSYSSGANVLTF. CDR3 coding DNA: TGTGCCAGCAGCTATTCTTCTGGGGCCAACGTCCTGACTTTC. The chain carries TRBV5-6 and TRBJ2-6; no reliable D call. In germline, CDR1 is SGHDT, CDR2 YYEEEE. V was pared by 3 bases and J by 1 base, with 5 bases between. CDR3 length: 14 amino acids. The full variable domain, in which reference TRBV5-6 and TRBJ2-6 provide the parts outside the CDR3, is DAGVTQSPTHLIKTRGQQVTLRCSPKSGHDTVSWYQQALGQGPQFIFQYYEEEERQRGNFPDRFSGHQFPNYSSELNVNALLLGDSALYLCASSYSSGANVLTFGAGSRLTVL.

This chain joins TRBV2 and TRBJ2-3; 8 bases line up with TRBD2. CDR3 size: 15 residues. Germline CDR1 is SNHLY and CDR2 is FYNNEI. The junction had 6 bases not matched to a gene; V was cut back by 3 bases and J by 4 bases. DNA of the CDR3: TGTGCCAGCAGTGACCAGCGGGGGCCCTCAGATACGCAGTATTTT. Translation gives CASSDQRGPSDTQYF.

J is TRBJ1-2 and V is TRBV11-1; 7 bases are shared with TRBD1. CDR1 SGHAT and CDR2 FQDESV come from the germline V gene (reference sequence). The CDR3 runs 15 residues. Losses at the gene ends were 5 bases for V and 1 base for J; bases not matched to a gene: 7. CDR3 loop: CASSPWGQLNYGYTF. The CDR3 DNA is TGTGCCAGCAGCCCCTGGGGACAGCTTAACTATGGCTACACCTTC. Complete variable domain (other parts from reference TRBV11-1 and TRBJ1-2): EAEVAQSPRYKITEKSQAVAFWCDPISGHATLYWYRQILGQGPELLVQFQDESVVDDSQLPKDRFSAERLKGVDSTLKIQPAELGDSAMYLCASSPWGQLNYGYTFGSGTRLTVV.

Comment on this clone: The sample has other DNA sequences that encode this CDR3 too. The chain has TRBV5-1 and TRBJ2-7; 8 bases map to TRBD1. V shed 4 bases and J 3 bases; nucleotides not matched to a gene: 9. Germline CDR1 is SGHRS and CDR2 is YFSETQ. The CDR3 has 15 residues. CDR3 region: CASSPGQGRNYEQYF. CDR3 coding DNA: TGCGCCAGCAGCCCCGGACAGGGCAGGAACTACGAGCAGTACTTC.

This chain links TRBV7-2 with TRBJ2-3, with 9 bases aligning to TRBD1. Germline V lookup: CDR1 SGHTA, CDR2 FQGNSA. There are 17 residues in the CDR3. J gave up 4 bases and V 0 bases, and 8 bases lay outside the gene matches. Written as DNA, the CDR3 is TGTGCCAGCAGCTTAGCGAGGGGACAGGGCGGGCCAGATACGCAGTATTTT. Amino acid sequence: CASSLARGQGGPDTQYF.

The rearrangement joins TRBV11-2 to TRBJ2-1; a weak D match, TRBD2 (6 bases). The CDR3 spans 15 residues. Trimming removed 8 bases from V and 3 bases from J, with 17 bases in between. Germline CDR1 reads SGHAT; CDR2 reads FQNNGV. Here the CDR3 DNA reads TGTGCCAGCCGACCCGCGGGGTTGTTCTACAATGAGCAGTTCTTC. This translates into CASRPAGLFYNEQFF.

V gene TRBV28 combines with J gene TRBJ2-5, with D maybe TRBD2 (6 bases). V lost 1 base and J lost 5, with 14 bases in between. CDR3 length: 15 amino acids. Germline CDR1 and CDR2: MDHEN and SYDVKM. The CDR3 spells CASSLYGSGGETQYF. DNA of the CDR3: TGTGCCAGCAGTTTATATGGCAGTGGGGGGGAGACCCAGTACTTC.

The chain uses TRBV5-1 and TRBJ1-2; D is unresolved. Trimming stripped 4 bases from V and 0 bases from J, with 13 bases between. The CDR3 extends over 15 amino acids. From germline, CDR1 is SGHRS and CDR2 YFSETQ. The CDR3 sequence: CASSPLSGSNYGYTF. In DNA, the CDR3 is TGCGCCAGCAGCCCCTTAAGCGGGTCTAACTATGGCTACACCTTC.

As to this clone: The same CDR3 arises from other DNA sequences in this sample as well. The V and J genes are TRBV5-1 and TRBJ2-2; D remains ambiguous. The germline V gene encodes CDR1 SGHRS and CDR2 YFSETQ. Trimming removed 2 bases at V and 2 bases at J, with 7 bases between. CDR3 length: 14 amino acids. CDR3 sequence (DNA): TGCGCCAGCAGCTTAGGCGGTAACACCGGGGAGCTGTTTTTT. This translates into CASSLGGNTGELFF. Full variable domain (missing parts from reference TRBV5-1 and TRBJ2-2): KAGVTQTPRYLIKTRGQQVTLSCSPISGHRSVSWYQQTPGQGLQFLFEYFSETQRNKGNFPGRFSGRQFSNSRSEMNVSTLELGDSALYLCASSLGGNTGELFFGEGSRLTVL.

This rearrangement joins TRBV19 to TRBJ1-1, with 7 bases matching TRBD1. Germline loops: CDR1 LNHDA, CDR2 SQIVND (reference sequence). V trimming: 3 bases; J trimming: 1 base; junction bases outside the gene matches: 5. CDR3 length: 15 residues. The CDR3 nucleotides read TGTGCCAGTAGTATCCCGACAGGGTCGAACACTGAAGCTTTCTTT. This codes for CASSIPTGSNTEAFF.

The rearrangement uses TRBV19 and TRBJ2-2, with no clear D. Trimming took 3 bases from V and 5 from J, leaving 10 bases between them. This CDR3 contains 14 residues. Germline assignment: CDR1 LNHDA and CDR2 SQIVND (reference sequence). The DNA of the CDR3 is TGTGCCAGTAGTATGGCGGAGAGGACCGGGGAGCTGTTTTTT. Protein sequence: CASSMAERTGELFF.

The J gene is TRBJ1-3, the V gene TRBV5-1; 9 bases fit TRBD1. The J segment lost 2 bases and the V segment lost 3 bases, leaving 9 bases of the junction unmatched. Germline V CDR1 and CDR2: SGHRS, YFSETQ. This CDR3 has 17 amino acids. The DNA for the CDR3 is TGCGCCAGCAGCTCCACAGGGGGCTTGGACGCTGGAAACACCATATATTTT. Its translation is CASSSTGGLDAGNTIYF.

CDR3 protein: CASSDRGYEKLFF. In nucleotides, the CDR3 is TGTGCCAGCAGTGATCGCGGGTACGAAAAACTGTTTTTT. The chain couples TRBV6-1 to TRBJ1-4; no definite D call. Germline V gene lookup returns CDR1 MNHNS and CDR2 SASEGT. The ends were cut back, 3 bases at V and 8 bases at J, with 10 bases in the middle. The CDR3 runs to 13 residues.

The V call is TRBV19, the J call TRBJ2-7; 7 bases are a match to TRBD1. Germline lookup yields CDR1 LNHDA and CDR2 SQIVND (reference sequence). Losses at the gene ends were 4 bases for V and 5 bases for J; bases not matched to a gene: 8. This CDR3 has 14 residues. The CDR3 bases are TGTGCCAGTAGTAGCCCAGGGGGTGGTCACGAGCAGTACTTC. Its protein is CASSSPGGGHEQYF.

The chain links TRBV7-8 to TRBJ1-1; D call uncertain. V gave up 2 bases and J gave up 0 bases, with 10 bases separating them. Germline CDR1 reads SGHVS; CDR2 reads FQNEAQ. CDR3 size: 15 residues. The CDR3 nucleotides are TGTGCCAGCAGCTTATTAACAGCTCTGAACACTGAAGCTTTCTTT. This translates into CASSLLTALNTEAFF.